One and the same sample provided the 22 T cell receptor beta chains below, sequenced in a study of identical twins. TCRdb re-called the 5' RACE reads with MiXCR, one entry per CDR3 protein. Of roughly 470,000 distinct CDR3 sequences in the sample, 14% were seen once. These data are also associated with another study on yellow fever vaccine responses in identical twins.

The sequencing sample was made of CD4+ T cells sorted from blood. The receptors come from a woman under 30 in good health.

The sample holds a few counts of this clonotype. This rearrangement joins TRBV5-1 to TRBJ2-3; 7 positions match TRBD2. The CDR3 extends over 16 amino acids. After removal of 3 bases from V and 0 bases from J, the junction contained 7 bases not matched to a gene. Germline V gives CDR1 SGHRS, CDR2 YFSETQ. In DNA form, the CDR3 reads TGCGCCAGCAGCTATAGCGGGCTTAGTAGCACAGATACGCAGTATTTT. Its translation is CASSYSGLSSTDTQYF.

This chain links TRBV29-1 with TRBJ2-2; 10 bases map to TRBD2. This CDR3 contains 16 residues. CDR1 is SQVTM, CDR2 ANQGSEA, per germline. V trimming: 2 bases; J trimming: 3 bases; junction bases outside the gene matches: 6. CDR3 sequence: CSVEPLAGDYTGELFF. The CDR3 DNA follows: TGCAGCGTTGAACCTCTAGCGGGGGACTACACCGGGGAGCTGTTTTTT.

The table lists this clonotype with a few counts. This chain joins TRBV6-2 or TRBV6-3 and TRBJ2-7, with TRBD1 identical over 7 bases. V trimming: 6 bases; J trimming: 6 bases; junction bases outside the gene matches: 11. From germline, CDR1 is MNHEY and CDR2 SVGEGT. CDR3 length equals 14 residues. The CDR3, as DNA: TGTGCCAGCAGACAACCGGGACAGCAAGCCGAGCAGTACTTC. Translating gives CASRQPGQQAEQYF.

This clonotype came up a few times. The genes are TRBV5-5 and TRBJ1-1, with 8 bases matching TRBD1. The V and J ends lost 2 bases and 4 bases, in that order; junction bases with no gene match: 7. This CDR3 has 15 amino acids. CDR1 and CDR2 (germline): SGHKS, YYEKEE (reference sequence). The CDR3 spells CASSFRTGSGTEAFF. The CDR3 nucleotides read TGTGCCAGCAGCTTTCGGACAGGGAGCGGCACTGAAGCTTTCTTT.

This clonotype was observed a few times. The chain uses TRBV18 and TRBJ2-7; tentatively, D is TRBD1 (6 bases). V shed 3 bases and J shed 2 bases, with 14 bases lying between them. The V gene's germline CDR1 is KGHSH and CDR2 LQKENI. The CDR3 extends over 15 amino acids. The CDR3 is CASSPSMTGAYEQYF. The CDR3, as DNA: TGTGCCAGCTCACCTTCCATGACAGGAGCCTACGAGCAGTACTTC.

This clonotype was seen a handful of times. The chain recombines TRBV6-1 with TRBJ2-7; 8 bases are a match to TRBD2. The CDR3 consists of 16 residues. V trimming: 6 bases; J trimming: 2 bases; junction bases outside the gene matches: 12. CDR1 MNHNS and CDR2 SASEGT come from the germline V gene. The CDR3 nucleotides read TGTGCCAGCAGGGGGCGGGGGGCTGTAGGGACCTACGAGCAGTACTTC. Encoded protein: CASRGRGAVGTYEQYF.

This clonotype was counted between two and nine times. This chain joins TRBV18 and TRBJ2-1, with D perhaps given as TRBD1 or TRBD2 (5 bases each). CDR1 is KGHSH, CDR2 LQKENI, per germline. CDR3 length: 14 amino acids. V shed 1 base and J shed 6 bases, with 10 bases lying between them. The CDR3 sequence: CASSPRDPLNEQFF. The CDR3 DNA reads TGTGCCAGCTCACCACGGGACCCCCTCAATGAGCAGTTCTTC.

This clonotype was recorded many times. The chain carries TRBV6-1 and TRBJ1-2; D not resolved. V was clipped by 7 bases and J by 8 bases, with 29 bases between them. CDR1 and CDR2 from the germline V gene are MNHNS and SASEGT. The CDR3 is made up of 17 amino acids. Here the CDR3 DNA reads TGTGCCAGCACCTCACGCAGGTTGCAGAACAGAATCTACGGCTACACCTTC. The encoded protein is CASTSRRLQNRIYGYTF.

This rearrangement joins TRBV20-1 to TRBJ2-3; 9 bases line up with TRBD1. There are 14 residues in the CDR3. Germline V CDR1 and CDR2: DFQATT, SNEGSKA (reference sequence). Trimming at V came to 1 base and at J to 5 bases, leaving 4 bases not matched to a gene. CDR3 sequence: CSARGTGDLDTQYF. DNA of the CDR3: TGCAGTGCTAGAGGGACAGGGGATTTAGATACGCAGTATTTT.

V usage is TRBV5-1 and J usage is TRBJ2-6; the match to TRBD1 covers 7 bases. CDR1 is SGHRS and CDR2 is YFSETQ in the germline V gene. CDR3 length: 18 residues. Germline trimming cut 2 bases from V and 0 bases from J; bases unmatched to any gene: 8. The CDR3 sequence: CASSFLGGPISGANVLTF. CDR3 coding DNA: TGCGCCAGCAGCTTCTTAGGGGGCCCGATCTCTGGGGCCAACGTCCTGACTTTC.

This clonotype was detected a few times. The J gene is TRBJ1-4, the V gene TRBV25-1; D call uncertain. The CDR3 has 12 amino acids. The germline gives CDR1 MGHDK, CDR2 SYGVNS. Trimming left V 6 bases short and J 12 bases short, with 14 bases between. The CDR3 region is CASRGSVGELFF. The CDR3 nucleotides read TGTGCCAGCAGAGGATCGGTTGGGGAACTGTTTTTT.

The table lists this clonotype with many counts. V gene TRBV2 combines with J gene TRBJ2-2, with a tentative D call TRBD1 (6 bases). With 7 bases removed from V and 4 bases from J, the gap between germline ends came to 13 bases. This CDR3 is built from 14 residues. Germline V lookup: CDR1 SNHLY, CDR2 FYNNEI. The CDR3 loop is CASKPRTATGELFF. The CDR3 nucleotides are TGTGCCAGCAAGCCCCGGACAGCCACCGGGGAGCTGTTTTTT.

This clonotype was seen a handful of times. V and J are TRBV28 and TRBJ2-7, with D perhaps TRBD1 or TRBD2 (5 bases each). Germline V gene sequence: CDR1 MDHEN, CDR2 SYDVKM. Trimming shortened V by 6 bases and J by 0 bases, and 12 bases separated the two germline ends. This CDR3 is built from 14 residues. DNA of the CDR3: TGTGCCAGCAGCCGGGACGGCCTCTCCTACGAGCAGTACTTC. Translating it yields CASSRDGLSYEQYF.

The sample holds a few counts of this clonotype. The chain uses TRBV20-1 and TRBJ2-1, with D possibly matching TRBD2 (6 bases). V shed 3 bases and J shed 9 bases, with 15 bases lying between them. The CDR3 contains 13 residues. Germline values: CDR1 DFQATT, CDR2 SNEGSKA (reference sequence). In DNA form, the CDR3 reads TGCAGTGCTAGGGAGGGCCCTGTTGGTGAGCAGTTCTTC. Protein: CSAREGPVGEQFF.

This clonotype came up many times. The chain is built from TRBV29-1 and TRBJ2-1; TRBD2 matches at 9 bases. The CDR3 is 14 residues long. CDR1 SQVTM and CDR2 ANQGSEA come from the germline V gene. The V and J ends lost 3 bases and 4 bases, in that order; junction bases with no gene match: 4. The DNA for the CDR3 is TGCAGCGTTGATCCTAGCGGGATTTACAATGAGCAGTTCTTC. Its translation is CSVDPSGIYNEQFF.

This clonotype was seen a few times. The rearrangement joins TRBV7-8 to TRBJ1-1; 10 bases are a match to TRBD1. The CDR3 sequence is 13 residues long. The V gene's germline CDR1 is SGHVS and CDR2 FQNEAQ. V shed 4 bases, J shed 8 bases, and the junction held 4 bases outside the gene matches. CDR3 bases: TGTGCCAGCAGCTCAATGACAGGGGGCGAAGCTTTCTTT. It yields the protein CASSSMTGGEAFF.

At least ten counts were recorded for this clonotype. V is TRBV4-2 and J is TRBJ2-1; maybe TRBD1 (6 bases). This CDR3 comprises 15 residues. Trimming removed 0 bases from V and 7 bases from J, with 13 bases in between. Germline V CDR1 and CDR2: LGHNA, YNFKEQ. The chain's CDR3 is CASSQEAGVGNEQFF. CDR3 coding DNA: TGTGCCAGCAGCCAAGAAGCAGGGGTGGGAAATGAGCAGTTCTTC.

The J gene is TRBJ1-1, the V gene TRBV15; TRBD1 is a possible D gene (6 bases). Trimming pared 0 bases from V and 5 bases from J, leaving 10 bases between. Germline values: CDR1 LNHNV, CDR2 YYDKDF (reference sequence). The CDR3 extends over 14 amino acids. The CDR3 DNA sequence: TGTGCCACCAGCAGAGATACAGGGTGGACTGAAGCTTTCTTT. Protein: CATSRDTGWTEAFF.

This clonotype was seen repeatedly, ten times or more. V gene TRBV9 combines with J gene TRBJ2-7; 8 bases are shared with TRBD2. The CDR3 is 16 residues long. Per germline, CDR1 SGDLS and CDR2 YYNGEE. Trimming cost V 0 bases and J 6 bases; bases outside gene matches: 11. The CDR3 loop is CASSVGSLAGISEQYF. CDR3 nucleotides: TGTGCCAGCAGCGTAGGCTCGTTAGCGGGGATTAGCGAGCAGTACTTC.

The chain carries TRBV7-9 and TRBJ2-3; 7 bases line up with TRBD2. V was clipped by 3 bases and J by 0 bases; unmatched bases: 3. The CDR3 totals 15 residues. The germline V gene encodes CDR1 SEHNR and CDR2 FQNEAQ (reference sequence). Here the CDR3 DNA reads TGTGCCAGCAGCTTCCCAGCGGGGAGCACAGATACGCAGTATTTT. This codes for CASSFPAGSTDTQYF.

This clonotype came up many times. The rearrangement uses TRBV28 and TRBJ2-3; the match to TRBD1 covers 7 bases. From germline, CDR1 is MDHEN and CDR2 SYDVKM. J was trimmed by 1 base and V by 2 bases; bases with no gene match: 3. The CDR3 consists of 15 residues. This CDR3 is CASSLIGQGTDTQYF. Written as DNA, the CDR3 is TGTGCCAGCAGTTTAATTGGACAGGGCACAGATACGCAGTATTTT.

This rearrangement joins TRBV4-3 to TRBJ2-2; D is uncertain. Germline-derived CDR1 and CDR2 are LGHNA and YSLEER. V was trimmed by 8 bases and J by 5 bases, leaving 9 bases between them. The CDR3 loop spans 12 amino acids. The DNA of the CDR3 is TGCGCCAGCCGCAAGATAACCGGGGAGCTGTTTTTT. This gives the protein CASRKITGELFF.